One and the same sample provided the 5 T cell receptor beta chains below, sequenced in a study of shared clonotypes between healthy human individuals. Produced via immunoSEQ multiplex PCR; TCRdb's table is partial and in-frame only. The sample gives 2 million to 3 million clones, 80% to 95% of which show up once; approximately 0.35% is in the top ten. Sample: naive CD4+ T cells from PBMCs. Subset indicated: CD45RA+ positively selected. Every receptor here comes from a man between 18 and 35 years old in good health. Some clones in this sample may be carry-over from other donors' samples.

This rearrangement joins TRBV1 to TRBJ2-4; the table's D call of TRBD2 was not tested on the DNA. TRBV1 is a recognized pseudogene. This CDR3 has 17 residues. The DNA of the CDR3 is TGCACCAGCAGCCAAGATTCGATTGGCGGGAGGGAAAACATTCAGTACTTC. Its translation: CTSSQDSIGGRENIQYF.

V gene TRBV19 combines with J gene TRBJ2-5; perhaps TRBD1 as D (6 bases). V lost 4 bases to trimming and J lost 5 bases, with 11 bases between them. Germline values: CDR1 LNHDA, CDR2 SQIVND (reference sequence). This CDR3 contains 13 residues. The CDR3 sequence is CASSTNRAETQYF. The DNA for the CDR3 is TGTGCCAGTAGTACTAACAGGGCTGAGACCCAGTACTTC.

This chain connects TRBV28 to TRBJ1-3; D uncertain. The germline V gene has CDR1 MDHEN and CDR2 SYDVKM. The CDR3 is made up of 15 amino acids. V lost 1 base to trimming and J lost 4 bases, with 11 bases between them. CDR3 loop: CASSLLQTSGNTIYF. The CDR3 bases are TGTGCCAGCAGTTTATTGCAGACATCCGGAAACACCATATATTTT.

The rearrangement links TRBV9 to TRBJ2-1; maybe TRBD1 (6 bases). Germline CDR1 SGDLS, CDR2 YYNGEE. Deletions cut 4 bases from V and 4 bases from J, with 18 bases between. The length of the CDR3 is 16 residues. CDR3 DNA sequence: TGTGCCAGCAGCCAGAGGGGTACAGGGTCGTACAATGAGCAGTTCTTC. Its protein is CASSQRGTGSYNEQFF.

The CDR3: CASSLWRLANTGELFF. DNA for the CDR3: TGTGCCAGCAGCTTGTGGCGACTAGCGAACACCGGGGAGCTGTTTTTT. The chain recombines TRBV7-3 with TRBJ2-2, with D possibly TRBD2 on 6 matching bases. Germline CDR1 is SGHTA and CDR2 is FQGTGA. V shed 3 bases and J shed 0 bases, with 11 bases lying between them. The CDR3 is 16 amino acids.